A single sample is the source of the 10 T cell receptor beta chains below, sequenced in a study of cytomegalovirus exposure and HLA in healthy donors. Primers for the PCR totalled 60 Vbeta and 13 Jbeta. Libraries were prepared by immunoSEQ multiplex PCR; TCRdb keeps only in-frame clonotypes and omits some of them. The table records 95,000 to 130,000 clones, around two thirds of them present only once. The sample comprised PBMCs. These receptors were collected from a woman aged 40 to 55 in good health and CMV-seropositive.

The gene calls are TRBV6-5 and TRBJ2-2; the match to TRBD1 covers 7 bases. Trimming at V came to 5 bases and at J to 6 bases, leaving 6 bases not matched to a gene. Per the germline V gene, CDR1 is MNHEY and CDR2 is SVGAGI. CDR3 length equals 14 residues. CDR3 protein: CASSDRVGSGELFF. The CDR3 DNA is TGTGCCAGCAGTGACAGGGTGGGGTCCGGGGAGCTGTTTTTT.

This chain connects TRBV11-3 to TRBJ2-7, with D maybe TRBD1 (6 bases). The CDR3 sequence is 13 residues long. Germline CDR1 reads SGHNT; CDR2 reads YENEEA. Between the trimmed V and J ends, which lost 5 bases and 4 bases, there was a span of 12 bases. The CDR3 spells CASSLQQGYEQYF. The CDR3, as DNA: TGTGCCAGCAGCCTCCAACAGGGATACGAGCAGTACTTC.

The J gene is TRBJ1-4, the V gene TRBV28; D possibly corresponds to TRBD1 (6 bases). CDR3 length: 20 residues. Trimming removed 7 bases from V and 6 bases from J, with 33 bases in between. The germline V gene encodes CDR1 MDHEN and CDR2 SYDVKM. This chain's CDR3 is CASNRDDLAPETVPHEKLFF. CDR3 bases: TGTGCCAGCAACAGGGACGACTTAGCACCCGAGACGGTGCCTCATGAAAAACTGTTTTTT.

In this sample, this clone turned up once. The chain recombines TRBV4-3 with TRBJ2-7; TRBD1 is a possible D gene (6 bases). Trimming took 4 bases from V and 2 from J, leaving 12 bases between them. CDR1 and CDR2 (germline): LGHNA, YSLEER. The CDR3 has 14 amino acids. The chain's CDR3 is CASSPRQEPYEQYF. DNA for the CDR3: TGCGCCAGCAGCCCGCGACAGGAGCCCTACGAGCAGTACTTC.

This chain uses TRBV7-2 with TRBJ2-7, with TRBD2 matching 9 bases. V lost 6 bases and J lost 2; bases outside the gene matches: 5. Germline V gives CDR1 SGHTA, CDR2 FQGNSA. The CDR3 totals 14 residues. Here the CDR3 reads CASRPPSGTYEQYF. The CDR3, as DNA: TGTGCCAGCAGGCCACCTAGCGGGACCTACGAGCAGTACTTC.

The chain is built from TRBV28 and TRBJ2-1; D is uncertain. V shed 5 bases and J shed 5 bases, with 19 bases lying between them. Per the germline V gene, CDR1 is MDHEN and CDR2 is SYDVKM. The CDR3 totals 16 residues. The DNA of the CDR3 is TGTGCCAGCAGTCCCAACAAGCCGCCTAGAGACAATGAGCAGTTCTTC. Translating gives CASSPNKPPRDNEQFF.

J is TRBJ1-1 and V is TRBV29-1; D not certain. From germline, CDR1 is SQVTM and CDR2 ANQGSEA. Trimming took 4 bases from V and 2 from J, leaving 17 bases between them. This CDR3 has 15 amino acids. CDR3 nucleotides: TGCAGCGTTGGCGGGTCTGTCGGTTTAAACACTGAAGCTTTCTTT. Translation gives CSVGGSVGLNTEAFF.

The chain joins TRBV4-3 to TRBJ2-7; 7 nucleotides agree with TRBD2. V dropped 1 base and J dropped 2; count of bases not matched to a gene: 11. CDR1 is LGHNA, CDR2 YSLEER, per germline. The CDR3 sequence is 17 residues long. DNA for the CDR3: TGCGCCAGCAGCCAAGGTCTAGTGGGAGGGTCGACCTACGAGCAGTACTTC. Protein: CASSQGLVGGSTYEQYF.

The CDR3, as DNA: TGTGCCAGCAGCTCCCTAGAGGTGGCGGGCACCGGGGAGCTGTTTTTT. This codes for CASSSLEVAGTGELFF. V usage is TRBV7-2 and J usage is TRBJ2-2; maybe TRBD2 (5 bases). This CDR3 region has 16 residues. The V end was cut by 4 bases, the J end by 4 bases, with 16 bases between. CDR1 SGHTA and CDR2 FQGNSA come from the germline V gene.

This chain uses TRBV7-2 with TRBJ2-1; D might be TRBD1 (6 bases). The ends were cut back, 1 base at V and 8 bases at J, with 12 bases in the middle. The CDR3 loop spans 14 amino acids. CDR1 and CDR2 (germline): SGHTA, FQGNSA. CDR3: CASSLEPGADEQFF. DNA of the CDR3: TGTGCCAGCAGCTTAGAACCAGGGGCGGATGAGCAGTTCTTC. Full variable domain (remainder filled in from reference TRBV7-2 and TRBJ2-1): GAGVSQSPSNKVTEKGKDVELRCDPISGHTALYWYRQSLGQGLEFLIYFQGNSAPDKSGLPSDRFSAERTGGSVSTLTIQRTQQEDSAVYLCASSLEPGADEQFFGPGTRLTVL.